A selection of T cell receptor beta chains follows, all from one sample in a study of blood T cell repertoires in COVID-19. Clones were sequenced by immunoSEQ multiplex PCR, and TCRdb holds only the in-frame ones, with some missing. Of some 130,000 clones in the sample, 60% to 80% were seen once. The sequencing sample was made of peripheral blood. These receptors originate from a woman in her seventies with acute or convalescent COVID-19. CDR3s include the opening cysteine and the closing phenylalanine or tryptophan. Each record gives: CDR3 DNA, CDR3 protein, D gene, V gene, clone size, J gene. The D gene is left open where the match is weak. The size entry is marked missing in some rows and otherwise reads once, few, many or a size class.

TGTGCCAGCAGCGCCAACCAAGAGACCCAGTACTTC	CASSANQETQYF	.	TRBV9	.	TRBJ2-5
TGTGCCAGCAGTCCCGGGACAGGGAGGGCCAGGGTCCAGTACTTC	CASSPGTGRARVQYF	TRBD1	TRBV3-1/TRBV3-2	.	TRBJ2-5
TGTGCCAGCAGTCCGGGGGGGCCGGAGACCCAGTACTTC	CASSPGGPETQYF	TRBD2	TRBV6-2/TRBV6-3	.	TRBJ2-5
TGTGCCAGTACCCCTACGACAGGGGTTAACTATGGCTACACCTTC	CASTPTTGVNYGYTF	TRBD1	TRBV19	.	TRBJ1-2
TGTGCCAGCAGCTCCGGAGGAAACACTGAAGCTTTCTTT	CASSSGGNTEAFF	.	TRBV4-2	.	TRBJ1-1
TGTGCCAGCAGCCCGATGACAGGGGTAATTCAGCCCCAGCATTTT	CASSPMTGVIQPQHF	TRBD1	TRBV16	.	TRBJ1-5
TGTGCCAGTTGGGACAGGGGACATAGCAATCAGCCCCAGCATTTT	CASWDRGHSNQPQHF	TRBD1	TRBV6-5	.	TRBJ1-5
TGTGCCAGCAGCCAAGACGCTGGCAGGGGACAGCCCCAGCATTTT	CASSQDAGRGQPQHF	.	TRBV3-1/TRBV3-2	few	TRBJ1-5
TGTGCCAGCAGCCGAGGGGGATCTGGAAACACCATATATTTT	CASSRGGSGNTIYF	.	TRBV11-2	.	TRBJ1-3
TGTGCCAGCAGTTACGCAGGGATCAACTATGGCTACACCTTC	CASSYAGINYGYTF	.	TRBV6-2/TRBV6-3	few	TRBJ1-2
TGTGCCAGCAGTTCGCAGGGGCCCCCTAATCAGCCCCAGCATTTT	CASSSQGPPNQPQHF	.	TRBV6-6	once	TRBJ1-5
TGTGCCAGCAGCCCCCAGACAGGGAAAGATAATTCACCCCTCCACTTT	CASSPQTGKDNSPLHF	TRBD1	TRBV7-9	few	TRBJ1-6
TGTGCCAGCAGCTTAACAGGGGCTAATTCACCCCTCCACTTT	CASSLTGANSPLHF	TRBD1	TRBV13	.	TRBJ1-6
TGTGCCAGCAGCCCCGGGACAGGGTACACAGATACGCAGTATTTT	CASSPGTGYTDTQYF	TRBD1	TRBV7-8	.	TRBJ2-3
TGTGCCAGCAGTTTCCTCAGGGACACTGAAGCTTTCTTT	CASSFLRDTEAFF	.	TRBV6-6	.	TRBJ1-1
TGTGCCGCCTGGAGACTAGCAGGCACCGGGGAGCTGTTTTTT	CAAWRLAGTGELFF	TRBD2	TRBV6-5	.	TRBJ2-2
TGTGCCAGTAGTAAGTGGGACAGGGTCCACGAGCAGTACTTC	CASSKWDRVHEQYF	TRBD1	TRBV19	.	TRBJ2-7
TGTGCCAGCAGCGGCAGGACTAGCACCGGGGAGCTGTTTTTT	CASSGRTSTGELFF	TRBD2	TRBV5-6	.	TRBJ2-2
TGTGCCACCCGGGACAGGACAACTGGGGGCACCGGGGAGCTGTTTTTT	CATRDRTTGGTGELFF	TRBD1	TRBV5-6	.	TRBJ2-2
TGTGCCAGTAGTCGGGGGACAGCCGGAGGGAACTATGGCTACACCTTC	CASSRGTAGGNYGYTF	TRBD1	TRBV19	once	TRBJ1-2